The 10 T cell receptor beta chains below were found in one sample sequenced in a study of cytomegalovirus exposure and HLA in healthy donors. Primers included in the PCR were 60 Vbeta and 13 Jbeta primers. Assay: immunoSEQ multiplex PCR; the TCRdb copy retains only in-frame clones and omits some. Of some 140,000 clones listed, under 85% are singletons. Sequencing input: PBMCs. Receptor source: a young man in good health and CMV-seronegative.

The chain is built from TRBV18 and TRBJ2-5; 7 positions agree with TRBD1. The CDR3 runs to 14 residues. V lost 4 bases and J lost 5; bases outside the gene matches: 7. Germline V gene data show CDR1 as KGHSH and CDR2 as LQKENI. This CDR3 reads CASSLAGGLETQYF. Written as DNA, the CDR3 is TGTGCCAGCTCACTAGCAGGGGGTTTGGAGACCCAGTACTTC. The whole variable domain, remainder taken from reference TRBV18 and TRBJ2-5, is NAGVMQNPRHLVRRRGQEARLRCSPMKGHSHVYWYRQLPEEGLKFMVYLQKENIIDESGMPKERFSAEFPKEGPSILRIQQVVRGDSAAYFCASSLAGGLETQYFGPGTRLLVL.

The chain links TRBV7-9 to TRBJ1-6; D is unclear. Trimming pared 5 bases from V and 4 bases from J, leaving 12 bases between. The length of the CDR3 is 15 residues. CDR1 and CDR2 from the germline V gene are SEHNR and FQNEAQ (reference sequence). The CDR3: CASSSSGRYNSPLHF. CDR3 DNA sequence: TGTGCCAGCAGCAGCTCCGGCAGGTATAATTCACCCCTCCACTTT.

This clone was seen a handful of times. J is TRBJ1-6 and V is TRBV19, with 9 bases that match TRBD1. Germline loops: CDR1 LNHDA, CDR2 SQIVND (reference sequence). This CDR3 contains 14 residues. V trimming: 5 bases; J trimming: 8 bases; junction bases outside the gene matches: 4. The CDR3 protein is CASSPDRGDSPLHF. The CDR3, as DNA: TGTGCCAGTAGTCCGGACAGGGGAGATTCACCCCTCCACTTT.

This clone was seen only a few times. The chain uses TRBV5-6 and TRBJ2-5; tentative D call: TRBD2 (7 bases). Germline CDR1 SGHDT, CDR2 YYEEEE. V was clipped by 2 bases and J by 5 bases, with 22 bases between them. This CDR3 is 17 amino acids long. CDR3 sequence: CASSLKKGGGAEETQYF. The CDR3, as DNA: TGTGCCAGCAGCTTAAAGAAAGGTGGGGGGGCGGAGGAGACCCAGTACTTC.

The V gene is TRBV4-2, the J gene TRBJ2-7; TRBD1 aligns across 9 bases. V was pared by 3 bases and J by 7 bases, with 10 bases of the junction left unmatched. The CDR3 is 15 residues long. Germline CDR1 and CDR2: LGHNA and YNFKEQ. The CDR3 coding sequence is TGTGCCAGCAGCCAGGAAGAACAGGGGGCGCGGGAGCAGTACTTC. It specifies CASSQEEQGAREQYF.

The chain uses TRBV7-2 and TRBJ1-6; 7 nucleotides agree with TRBD1. CDR1 and CDR2 from the germline V gene are SGHTA and FQGNSA. CDR3 length: 15 residues. With V trimmed by 4 bases and J by 8 bases, 8 bases remained unmatched. CDR3 loop: CASSWTRGQDSPLHF. The CDR3, as DNA: TGTGCCAGCAGCTGGACGAGGGGGCAAGATTCACCCCTCCACTTT.

As DNA, the CDR3 is TGTGCCAGCAGCGGGACTCCATCCCATGAGCAGTTCTTC. This sequence encodes CASSGTPSHEQFF. The chain recombines TRBV2 with TRBJ2-1; TRBD2 is a possible D gene (6 bases). The CDR3 has 13 residues. Trimming took 6 bases from V and 8 from J, leaving 14 bases between them. Per the germline V gene, CDR1 is SNHLY and CDR2 is FYNNEI.

This chain links TRBV5-1 with TRBJ1-2; 10 bases map to TRBD1. This CDR3 has 14 amino acids. Trimming removed 0 bases from V and 9 bases from J; junction bases left unmatched: 5. Germline CDR1 reads SGHRS; CDR2 reads YFSETQ. CDR3 loop: CASSLVGQGLRYTF. Here the CDR3 DNA reads TGCGCCAGCAGCTTGGTGGGACAGGGGCTTCGCTACACCTTC.

CDR3 residues: CASSQEWQAITDTQYF. The CDR3, as DNA: TGTGCCAGCAGCCAAGAGTGGCAGGCGATCACAGATACGCAGTATTTT. V is TRBV4-2 and J is TRBJ2-3; D is unresolved. Trimming took off 0 bases at V and 2 bases at J, with 12 bases between the two ends. The CDR3 loop spans 16 amino acids. CDR1 and CDR2 from the germline V gene are LGHNA and YNFKEQ.

The gene calls are TRBV20-1 and TRBJ2-3; tentative D call: TRBD2 (5 bases). Per germline, CDR1 DFQATT and CDR2 SNEGSKA (reference sequence). Trimming cost V 4 bases and J 7 bases, with 9 bases left between them. The CDR3 is 11 residues long. DNA of the CDR3: TGCAGTGCTACAACGGGGAATACGCAGTATTTT. Protein sequence: CSATTGNTQYF.